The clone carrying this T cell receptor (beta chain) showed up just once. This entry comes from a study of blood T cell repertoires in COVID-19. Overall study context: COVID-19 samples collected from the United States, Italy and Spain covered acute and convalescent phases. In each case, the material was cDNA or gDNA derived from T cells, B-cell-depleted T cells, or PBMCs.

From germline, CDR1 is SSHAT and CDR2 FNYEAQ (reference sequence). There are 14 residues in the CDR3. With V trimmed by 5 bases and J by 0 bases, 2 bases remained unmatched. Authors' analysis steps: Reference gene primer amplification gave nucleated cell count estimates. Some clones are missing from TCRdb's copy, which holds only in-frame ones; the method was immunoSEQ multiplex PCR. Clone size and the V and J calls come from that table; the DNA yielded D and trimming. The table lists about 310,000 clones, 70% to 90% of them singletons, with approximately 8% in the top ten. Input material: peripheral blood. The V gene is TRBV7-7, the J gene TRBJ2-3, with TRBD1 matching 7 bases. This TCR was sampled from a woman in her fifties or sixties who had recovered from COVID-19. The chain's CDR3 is CASSRGQSTDTQYF. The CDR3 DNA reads TGTGCCAGCAGCCGGGGACAGAGCACAGATACGCAGTATTTT.